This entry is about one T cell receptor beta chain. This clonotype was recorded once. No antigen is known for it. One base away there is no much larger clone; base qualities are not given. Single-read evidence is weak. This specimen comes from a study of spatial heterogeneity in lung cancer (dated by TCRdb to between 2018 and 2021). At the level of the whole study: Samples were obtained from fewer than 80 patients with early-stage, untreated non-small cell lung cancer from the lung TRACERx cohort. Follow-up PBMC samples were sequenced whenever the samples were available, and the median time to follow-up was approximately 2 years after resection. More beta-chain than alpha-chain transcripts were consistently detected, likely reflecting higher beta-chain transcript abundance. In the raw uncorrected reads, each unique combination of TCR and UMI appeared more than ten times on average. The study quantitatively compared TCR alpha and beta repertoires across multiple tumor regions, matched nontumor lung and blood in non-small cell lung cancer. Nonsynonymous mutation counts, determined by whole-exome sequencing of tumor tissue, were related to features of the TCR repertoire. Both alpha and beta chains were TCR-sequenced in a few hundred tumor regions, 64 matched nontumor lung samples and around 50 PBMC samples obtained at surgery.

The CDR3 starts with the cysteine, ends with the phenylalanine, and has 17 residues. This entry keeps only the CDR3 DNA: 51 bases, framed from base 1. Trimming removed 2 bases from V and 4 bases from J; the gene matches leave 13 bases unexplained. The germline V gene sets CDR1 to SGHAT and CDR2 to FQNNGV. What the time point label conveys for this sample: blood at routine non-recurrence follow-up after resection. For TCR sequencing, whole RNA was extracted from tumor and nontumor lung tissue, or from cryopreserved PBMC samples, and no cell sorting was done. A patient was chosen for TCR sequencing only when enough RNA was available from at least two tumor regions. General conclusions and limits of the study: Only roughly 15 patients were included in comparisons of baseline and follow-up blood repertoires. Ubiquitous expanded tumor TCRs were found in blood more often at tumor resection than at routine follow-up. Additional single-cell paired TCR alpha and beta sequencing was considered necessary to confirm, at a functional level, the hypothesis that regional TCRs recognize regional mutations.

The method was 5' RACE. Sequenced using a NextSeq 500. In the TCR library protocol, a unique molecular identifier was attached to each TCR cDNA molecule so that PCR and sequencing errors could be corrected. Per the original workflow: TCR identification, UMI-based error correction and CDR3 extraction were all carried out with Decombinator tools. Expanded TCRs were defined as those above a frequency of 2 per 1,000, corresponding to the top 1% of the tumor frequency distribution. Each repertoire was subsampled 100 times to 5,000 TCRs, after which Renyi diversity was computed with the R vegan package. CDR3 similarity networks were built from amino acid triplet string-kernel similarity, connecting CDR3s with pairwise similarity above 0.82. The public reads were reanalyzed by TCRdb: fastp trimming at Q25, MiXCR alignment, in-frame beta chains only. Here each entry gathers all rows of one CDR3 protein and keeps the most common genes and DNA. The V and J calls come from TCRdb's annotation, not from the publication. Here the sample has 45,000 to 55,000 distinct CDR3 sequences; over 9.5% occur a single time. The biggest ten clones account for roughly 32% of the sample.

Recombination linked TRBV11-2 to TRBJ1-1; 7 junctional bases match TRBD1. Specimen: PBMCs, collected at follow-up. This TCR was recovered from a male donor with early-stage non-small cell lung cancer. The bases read TGTGCCAGCAGCTTATCCACAGGGGTGCTGGTGGTCACTGAAGCTTTCTTT. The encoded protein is CASSLSTGVLVVTEAFF.